The T cell receptor beta chain under discussion was sequenced for a study of early T cells in non-severe SARS-CoV-2 infection. About the study: Sequencing targeted bulk RNA from unsorted whole blood, leaving chains unpaired.

Germline V gene data show CDR1 as MDHEN and CDR2 as SYDVKM. V was clipped by 2 bases and J by 7 bases, with 15 bases between them. The CDR3 consists of 15 residues. Regarding the study as a whole: In VDJdb matching, anti-spike CD8 responses were favored while private and CD4 specificities went missing.

The library protocol tagged individual cDNA molecules with unique molecular identifiers. Each CDR3 protein gets one entry after TCRdb re-called the 5' RACE reads with MiXCR. The table has roughly 35,000 distinct CDR3 sequences, around 7% seen once. At least ten counts were recorded for this clonotype. The antigen is undetermined. The J gene is TRBJ2-1, the V gene TRBV28; D is possibly TRBD1 (6 bases). The specimen sequenced was whole blood. The sequence derives from an adult who was a healthcare worker with PCR-confirmed SARS-CoV-2 infection or an uninfected control (not recorded which). The CDR3 DNA sequence: TGTGCCAGCAGTTTACCCTCCAACAGGGATAATGAGCAGTTCTTC. Protein product: CASSLPSNRDNEQFF.